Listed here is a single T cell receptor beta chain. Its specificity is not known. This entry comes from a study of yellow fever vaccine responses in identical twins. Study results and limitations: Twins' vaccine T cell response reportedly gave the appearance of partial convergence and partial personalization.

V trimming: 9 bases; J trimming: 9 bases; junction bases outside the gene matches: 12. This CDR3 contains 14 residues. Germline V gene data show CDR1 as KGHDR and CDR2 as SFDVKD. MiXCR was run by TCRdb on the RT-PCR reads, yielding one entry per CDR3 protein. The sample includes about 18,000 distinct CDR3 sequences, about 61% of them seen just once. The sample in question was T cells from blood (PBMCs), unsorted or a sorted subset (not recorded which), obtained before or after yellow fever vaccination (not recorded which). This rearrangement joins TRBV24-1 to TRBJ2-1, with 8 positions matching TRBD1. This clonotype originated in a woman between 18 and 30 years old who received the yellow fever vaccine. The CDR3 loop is CATGRTGNGFEQFF. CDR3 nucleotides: TGTGCCACCGGGCGGACAGGGAACGGATTTGAGCAGTTCTTC.